The source of this T cell receptor (beta chain) is a study of T cells in localized non-small cell lung cancer. About this clone: Its antigen is not identified.

Study-level results: Uninvolved adjacent lung had higher T cell clonality than tumor and all other tissues. Only one tumor region went through sequencing, so heterogeneity may still be there. Paired adjacent lung recovered a median around 60 of the top 100 tumor clones.

CDR1 is SGDLS, CDR2 YYNGEE, per germline. Trimming removed 0 bases from V and 7 bases from J, with 14 bases in between. The CDR3 loop spans 14 amino acids. TCRdb keeps only in-frame clones here, not all; method: immunoSEQ multiplex PCR. Found here are 75,000 to 80,000 clones, approximately 90% of them singletons; the top ten hold about 20%. This TCR came from a woman between 35 and 75 years old with stage I squamous cell lung carcinoma. Sequenced here: peripheral blood, sampled before any cancer treatment. This sequence joins TRBV9 and TRBJ2-7; possibly TRBD1 or TRBD2 for D (5 bases each). The CDR3 DNA is TGTGCCAGCAGCGTAGGGGGGTCTGCAGGGGAGCAGTACTTC. This sequence encodes CASSVGGSAGEQYF.